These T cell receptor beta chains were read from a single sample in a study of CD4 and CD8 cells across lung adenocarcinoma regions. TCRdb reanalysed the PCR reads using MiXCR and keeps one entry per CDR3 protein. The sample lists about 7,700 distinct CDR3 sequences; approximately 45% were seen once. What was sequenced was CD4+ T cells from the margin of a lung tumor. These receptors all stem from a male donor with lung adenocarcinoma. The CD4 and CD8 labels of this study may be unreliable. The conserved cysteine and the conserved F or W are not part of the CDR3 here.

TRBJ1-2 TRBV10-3 ATQKGGAGDYGYT
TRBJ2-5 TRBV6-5 ASSYGTGGFGETQY
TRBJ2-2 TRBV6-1 ASSVHVGAVNTGAQF
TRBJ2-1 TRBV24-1 ATSDLGRAHNEQF
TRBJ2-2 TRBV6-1 ASSDSGRAEAGELF
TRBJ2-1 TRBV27 ASASRWNRVPSSSYNEQF
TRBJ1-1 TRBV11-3 ASSVRQGKNTEAF
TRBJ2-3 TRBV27 ASSSNLVARGPDTQY
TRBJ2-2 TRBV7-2 ASSFSAELNTGELF
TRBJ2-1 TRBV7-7 ASSLNPGPYNEQF
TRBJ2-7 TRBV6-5 ASSFGQEEY
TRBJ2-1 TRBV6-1 ASSLFLSNEQF
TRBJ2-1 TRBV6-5 ASSLRNRATETQF
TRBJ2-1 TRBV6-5 ASSLPGRGGRVADTQY
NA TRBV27 ASSFLGPGSNEQY
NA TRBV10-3 AISEPERGTSTYEQY
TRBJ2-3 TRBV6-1 AGGAGGSDPDTQY
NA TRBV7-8 ASSFPLGGEGYNEQY
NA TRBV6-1 ASSVGGVCPTNMQY
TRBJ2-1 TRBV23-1 ASTHRTGNYNEQF
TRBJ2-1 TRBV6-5 ASSWRPSYNEQF
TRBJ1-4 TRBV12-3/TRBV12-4 ASTVHWEKLF
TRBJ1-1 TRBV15 ATSSDPDRDTEAF
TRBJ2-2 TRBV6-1 ASSEGRAGTGELF
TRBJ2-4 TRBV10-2 ASSEFGLAGGSATNIQY
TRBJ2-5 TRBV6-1 AGSGGRVQETQY
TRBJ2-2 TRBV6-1 ASSPRWQTVSAGELF
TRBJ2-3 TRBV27 ASSLSLAGGPFTDTQY
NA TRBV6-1 ASRKTGPGNEQF
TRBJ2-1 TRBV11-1 ASSRTPGCANEQN
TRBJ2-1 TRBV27 ASSFFGRGGSQF
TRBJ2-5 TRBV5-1 ASRGRVQETQY
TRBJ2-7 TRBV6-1 ASSEQGASSYEQY
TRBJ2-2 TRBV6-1 ASSPKDRNTETLY
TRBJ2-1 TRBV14 ASSQGLAGRNEQF
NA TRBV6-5 ASSYGESGQETQY
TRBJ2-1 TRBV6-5 ASSYSRASYNEQF
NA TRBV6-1 ASRPSGDAYEQY
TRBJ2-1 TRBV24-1 ATSEPDGYNEQF
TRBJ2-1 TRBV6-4 ASSETSGGEQF
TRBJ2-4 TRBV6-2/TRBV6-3 ASSYPWAKDIQY
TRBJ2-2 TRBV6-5 ASSGRPDGTGELF
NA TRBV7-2 ASSLRGNKNMQY
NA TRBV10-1 ASRRRGLYEQY
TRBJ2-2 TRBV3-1 ASRRPSGELF
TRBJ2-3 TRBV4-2 ASSQVGPAMRTDTQY
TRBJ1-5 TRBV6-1 ASGQRNQPQH
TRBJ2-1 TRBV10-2 ASIGGSYNEQF
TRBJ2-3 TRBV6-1 ASSTSSGRNTGEQY
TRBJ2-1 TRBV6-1 ASSDLEPYNEQF
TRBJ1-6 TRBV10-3 AISETGQGPNNSPLH